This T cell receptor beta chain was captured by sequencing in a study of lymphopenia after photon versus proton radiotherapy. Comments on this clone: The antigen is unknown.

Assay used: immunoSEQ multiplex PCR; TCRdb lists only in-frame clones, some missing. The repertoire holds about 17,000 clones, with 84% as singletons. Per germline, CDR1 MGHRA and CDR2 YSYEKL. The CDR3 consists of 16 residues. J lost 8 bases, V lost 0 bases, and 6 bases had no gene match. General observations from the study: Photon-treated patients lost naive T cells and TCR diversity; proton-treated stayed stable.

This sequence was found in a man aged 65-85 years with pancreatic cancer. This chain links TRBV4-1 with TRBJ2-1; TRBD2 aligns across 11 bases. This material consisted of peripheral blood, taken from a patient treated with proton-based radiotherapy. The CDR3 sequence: CASSQEGASGRYEQFF. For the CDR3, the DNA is TGCGCCAGCAGCCAAGAAGGGGCTAGCGGGAGGTATGAGCAGTTCTTC.